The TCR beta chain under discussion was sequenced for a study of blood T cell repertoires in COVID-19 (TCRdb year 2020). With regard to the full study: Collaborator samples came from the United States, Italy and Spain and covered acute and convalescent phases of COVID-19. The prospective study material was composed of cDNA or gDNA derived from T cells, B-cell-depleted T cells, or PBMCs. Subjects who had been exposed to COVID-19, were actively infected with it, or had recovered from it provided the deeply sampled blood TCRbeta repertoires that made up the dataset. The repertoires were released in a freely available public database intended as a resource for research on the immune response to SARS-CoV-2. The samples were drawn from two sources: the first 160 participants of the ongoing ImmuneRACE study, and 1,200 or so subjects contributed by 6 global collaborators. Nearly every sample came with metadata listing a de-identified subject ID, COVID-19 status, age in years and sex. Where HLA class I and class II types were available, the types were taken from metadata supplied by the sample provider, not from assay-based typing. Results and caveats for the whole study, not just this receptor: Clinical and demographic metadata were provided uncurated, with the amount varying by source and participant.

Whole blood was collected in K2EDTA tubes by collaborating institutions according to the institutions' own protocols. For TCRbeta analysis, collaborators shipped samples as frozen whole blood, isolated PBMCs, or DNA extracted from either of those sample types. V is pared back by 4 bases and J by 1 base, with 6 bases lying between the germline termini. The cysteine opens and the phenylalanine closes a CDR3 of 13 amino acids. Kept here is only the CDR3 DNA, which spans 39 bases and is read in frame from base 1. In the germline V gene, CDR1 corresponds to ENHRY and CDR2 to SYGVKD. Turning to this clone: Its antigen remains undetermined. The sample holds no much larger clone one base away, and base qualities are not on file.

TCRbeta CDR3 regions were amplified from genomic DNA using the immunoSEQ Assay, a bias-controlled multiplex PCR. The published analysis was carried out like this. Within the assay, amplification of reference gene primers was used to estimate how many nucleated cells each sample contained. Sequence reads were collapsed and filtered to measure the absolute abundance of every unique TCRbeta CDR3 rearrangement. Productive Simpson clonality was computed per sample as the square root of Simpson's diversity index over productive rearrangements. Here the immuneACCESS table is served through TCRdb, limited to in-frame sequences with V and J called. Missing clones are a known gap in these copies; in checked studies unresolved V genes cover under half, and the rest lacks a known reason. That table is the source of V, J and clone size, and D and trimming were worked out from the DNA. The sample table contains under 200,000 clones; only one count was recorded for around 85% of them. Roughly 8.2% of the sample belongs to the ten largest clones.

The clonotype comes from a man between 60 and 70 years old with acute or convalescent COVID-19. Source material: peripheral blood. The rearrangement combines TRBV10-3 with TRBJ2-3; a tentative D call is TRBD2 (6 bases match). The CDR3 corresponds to CAISGGGTDTQYF. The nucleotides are TGTGCCATCAGTGGCGGGGGCACAGATACGCAGTATTTT.